The present TCR beta chain was sequenced within a study of cytomegalovirus exposure and HLA in healthy donors. Points from the study as a whole: Cytomegalovirus status was reportedly diagnosed by the classifier with high sensitivity and specificity. Excluded were some V segments that proved indistinguishable, including TRBV6-2 and TRBV6-3.

This CDR3 region has 14 residues. V was cut by 5 bases and J by 2 bases, with 14 bases left in between. Germline assignment: CDR1 SGHNT and CDR2 YYREEE (reference sequence). The PCR had 60 Vbeta and 13 Jbeta primers. Sequenced by immunoSEQ multiplex PCR; TCRdb stores in-frame clones only, minus some. The sample shows some 180,000 clones, 82% of them seen only once. Points on this clone: Its specificity is unknown.

This chain connects TRBV5-4 to TRBJ2-7; tentative D call: TRBD1 (6 bases). This clonotype originated in a man aged 35-49 years in good health and CMV-seronegative. The sample comprised PBMCs. The CDR3 is CASRIQGAAYEQYF. DNA for the CDR3: TGTGCCAGCAGGATACAGGGAGCAGCCTACGAGCAGTACTTC.